The rows below give T cell receptor beta chains drawn from one sample of a study of shared clonotypes between healthy human individuals. Some clones are missing from TCRdb's copy, which holds only in-frame ones; the method was immunoSEQ multiplex PCR. The sample has about a million clones, more than 60% seen once. Sample: memory CD4+ T cells sorted from blood. The receptors stem from a man aged 18 to 35 in good health. The CDR3 runs from the conserved cysteine through the conserved F or W. Each record gives: clone size, D gene, J gene, V gene, CDR3 DNA, CDR3 protein. D genes are given only for firm matches. Clone sizes are given selectively: once, few, many, or a class where the clone is expanded.

. | . | TRBJ2-2 | TRBV5-5 | TGTGCCAGCAGCTTAAGTCCCACCGGGGAGCTGTTTTTT | CASSLSPTGELFF
. | . | TRBJ2-2 | TRBV18 | TGTGCCAGCTCACTGGCCCCAGCGCACTGGGAGCTGTTTTTT | CASSLAPAHWELFF
. | . | TRBJ1-5 | TRBV6-6 | TGTGCCAGCAAAAGTAGAGAAGGGAGCAATCAGCCCCAGCATTTT | CASKSREGSNQPQHF
. | TRBD2 | TRBJ2-4 | TRBV4-1 | TGCGCCAGCAGCCAAGCTTGGACTAGCGGGCACATTCAGTACTTC | CASSQAWTSGHIQYF
. | . | TRBJ1-3 | TRBV7-2 | TGTGCCAGCAGCTTAGGGCAGAGGGCGGGAAACACCATATATTTT | CASSLGQRAGNTIYF
. | . | TRBJ2-7 | TRBV11-3 | TGTGCCAGCAGCTCCGGGACACTCTACGAGCAGTACTTC | CASSSGTLYEQYF
. | TRBD1 | TRBJ2-7 | TRBV6-1 | TGTGCCAGCATTCTGGACAGGATCAGCTCCTACGAGCAGTACTTC | CASILDRISSYEQYF
. | TRBD1 | TRBJ1-2 | TRBV5-6 | TGTGCCAGCAGCTTACCCGGGACAGGGGTCTATGGCTACACCTTC | CASSLPGTGVYGYTF
once | . | TRBJ1-5 | TRBV28 | TGTGCCAGCACCCTCCGACAGGACAATCAGCCCCAGCATTTT | CASTLRQDNQPQHF
. | TRBD2 | TRBJ2-3 | TRBV10-3 | TGTGCCATCAGTGAATACGGGGCGGCGGGACTATTATCAGATACGCAGTATTTT | CAISEYGAAGLLSDTQYF
once | . | TRBJ1-4 | TRBV2 | TGTGCCAGCAGTGGGGTACTTATAGGGGTTGGAGAAAAACTGTTTTTT | CASSGVLIGVGEKLFF
few | . | TRBJ2-2 | TRBV7-2 | TGTGCCAGCAGCCCCAGGGTTACCGGGGAGCTGTTTTTT | CASSPRVTGELFF
. | . | TRBJ2-7 | TRBV30 | TGTGCCTGGAGTGTGTCATGGACCGAGCAGTACTTC | CAWSVSWTEQYF
. | . | TRBJ1-1 | TRBV7-2 | TGTGCCAGCAGCTTAGCGCGCGGGGACACTGAAGCTTTCTTT | CASSLARGDTEAFF
. | . | TRBJ2-3 | TRBV7-6 | TGTGCCAGCAGCTCGGCAGCGGGGACAACCCCAGATACGCAGTATTTT | CASSSAAGTTPDTQYF
. | . | TRBJ1-2 | TRBV5-1 | TGCGCCAGCAGCTCGGGGGACGCGAACTATGGCTACACCTTC | CASSSGDANYGYTF
. | TRBD1 | TRBJ1-1 | TRBV19 | TGTGCCAGTAGTCCCACCTTCTCCGGGACAGGGAGGCGGACTGAAGCTTTCTTT | CASSPTFSGTGRRTEAFF
. | TRBD2 | TRBJ2-1 | TRBV7-2 | TGTGCCAGCAGCTTAGGCGGGAGCGACAATGAGCAGTTCTTC | CASSLGGSDNEQFF
. | . | TRBJ2-5 | TRBV11-3 | TGTGCCAGCAGCGCCCGGACTGAAGAGACCCAGTACTTC | CASSARTEETQYF
. | . | TRBJ2-1 | TRBV2 | TGTGCCAGCAGTGACTCGGGGGCGGGCAATGAGCAGTTCTTC | CASSDSGAGNEQFF
few | TRBD2 | TRBJ2-7 | TRBV7-2 | TGTGCCAGCAGAACTAGCGTGGGGCCGGGGGAGCAGTACTTC | CASRTSVGPGEQYF
few | . | TRBJ2-3 | TRBV7-6 | TGTGCCAGCAGCTTAGATTGGGGGGGCAACACAGATACGCAGTATTTT | CASSLDWGGNTDTQYF
. | . | TRBJ2-2 | TRBV7-8 | TGTGCCAGCAGCCAGGGGGGACTGGCGGGGGAGCTGTTTTTT | CASSQGGLAGELFF
. | . | TRBJ1-5 | TRBV30 | TGTGCCTGGAGTGAGGGCTACAGGCAGCCCCAGCATTTT | CAWSEGYRQPQHF
. | . | TRBJ2-2 | TRBV6-5 | TGTGCCAGCAGTCGGTCCGGGGAGCTGTTTTTT | CASSRSGELFF
. | TRBD2 | TRBJ2-4 | TRBV9 | TGTGCCAGCAGCATTTCCGGGACTACCCAAAACATTCAGTACTTC | CASSISGTTQNIQYF
. | . | TRBJ2-7 | TRBV7-9 | TGTGCCAGCAGCTCCCGAGGGGCCAGGGGTTACGAGCAGTACTTC | CASSSRGARGYEQYF
. | TRBD1 | TRBJ1-1 | TRBV27 | TGTGCCAGCAGTTTAGGGTTAGGGGGCCTCACTGAAGCTTTCTTT | CASSLGLGGLTEAFF
. | TRBD2 | TRBJ2-3 | TRBV16 | TGTGCCAGCAGAAGGACTAGCGGGGGCACAGATACGCAGTATTTT | CASRRTSGGTDTQYF
once | . | TRBJ2-6 | TRBV29-1 | TGCAGCGTTGCATTTTCTGGGGCCAACGTCCTGACTTTC | CSVAFSGANVLTF
. | TRBD1 | TRBJ1-6 | TRBV11-2 | TGTGCCAGCAGCACCCTCAGGGGGCTAGGTTCACCCCTCCACTTT | CASSTLRGLGSPLHF
few | . | TRBJ1-1 | TRBV9 | TGTGCCAGCAGCCTCCGTTCGGAGGGGAGCACTGAAGCTTTCTTT | CASSLRSEGSTEAFF
few | . | TRBJ1-6 | TRBV5-4 | TGTGCCAGCAGCTTGGATGGCACAGCTACTTCACCCCTCCACTTT | CASSLDGTATSPLHF
. | . | TRBJ2-5 | TRBV5-5 | TGTGCCAGCAGCTTGGACGGCTCACAGGGAGAGACCCAGTACTTC | CASSLDGSQGETQYF
. | . | TRBJ1-3 | TRBV30 | TGTGCCTTCCGGCAAGGCGGCGGAAACACCATATATTTT | CAFRQGGGNTIYF
few | . | TRBJ2-6 | TRBV11-2 | TGTGCCAGCAGCCTCTCGGGGCTAGCGCCTGGGGCCAACGTCCTGACTTTC | CASSLSGLAPGANVLTF
. | . | TRBJ2-2 | TRBV7-9 | TGTGCCAGCAGGCACCCGGGGGGCAAGAAGAACACCGGGGAGCTGTTTTTT | CASRHPGGKKNTGELFF
many | . | TRBJ2-7 | TRBV6-1 | TGTGCCAGCAGTGGTGTCAGAAAATACGAGCAGTACTTC | CASSGVRKYEQYF
once | . | TRBJ1-2 | TRBV30 | TGTGCCTGGAGTGCCCCGAGGGACGGGAGGGGTAATGGCTACACCTTC | CAWSAPRDGRGNGYTF
. | . | TRBJ1-6 | TRBV9 | TGTGCCAGCAGCGTAGGTACAAAAGAGATCTCACCCCTCCACTTT | CASSVGTKEISPLHF
. | . | TRBJ1-2 | TRBV6-5 | TGTGCCAGCAGTGCGTATGGGGGCTATGGCTACACCTTC | CASSAYGGYGYTF
many | TRBD1 | TRBJ2-2 | TRBV30 | TGTGCCTGGAGGTACAGGGGGCGTGACACCGGGGAGCTGTTTTTT | CAWRYRGRDTGELFF
few | . | TRBJ2-3 | TRBV7-9 | TGTGCCAGCAGCTTAGATCCCCGGCTAGCGAGGACAGATACGCAGTATTTT | CASSLDPRLARTDTQYF
. | TRBD1 | TRBJ2-2 | TRBV9 | TGTGCCAGCAATGGGAGACAGGGCGACACCGGGGAGCTGTTTTTT | CASNGRQGDTGELFF
. | . | TRBJ1-3 | TRBV5-8 | TGTGCCAGCAGCTTAGGAAATACGGGACGGCTCTCTGGAAACACCATATATTTT | CASSLGNTGRLSGNTIYF
. | TRBD2 | TRBJ2-5 | TRBV10-3 | TGTGCCATCGGGAGGACTAGCGGGGACCGTTTAGGGGAGACCCAGTACTTC | CAIGRTSGDRLGETQYF
once | . | TRBJ1-5 | TRBV5-1 | TGCGCCAGCAGCTTGGGGCCGGAAGGGAATCAGCCCCAGCATTTT | CASSLGPEGNQPQHF
. | . | TRBJ2-7 | TRBV7-2 | TGTGCCAGCAGCTTAGCGGGGGGGCCTTCCTACGAGCAGTACTTC | CASSLAGGPSYEQYF
few | . | TRBJ1-6 | TRBV7-9 | TGTGCCAGCAGCTGGACAGAGCTTAATTCACCCCTCCACTTT | CASSWTELNSPLHF
. | . | TRBJ1-2 | TRBV5-4 | TGTGCCAGCAGCTTGGATGGCAACTATGGCTACACCTTC | CASSLDGNYGYTF
. | . | TRBJ1-6 | TRBV9 | TGTGCCAGCAGCGTAGACCCCTCCGGGGGGGCCGGAGGATCACCCCTCCACTTT | CASSVDPSGGAGGSPLHF
. | TRBD1 | TRBJ1-6 | TRBV30 | TGTGCCTGGAGTCTTACAGGGGGCAGTTCACCCCTCCACTTT | CAWSLTGGSSPLHF
. | . | TRBJ2-1 | TRBV30 | TGTGCCTGGAGTGTAAGGCGGAGCTCCTACAATGAGCAGTTCTTC | CAWSVRRSSYNEQFF
. | . | TRBJ1-6 | TRBV27 | TGTGCCAGCAGACTTGACCCAGGGAATAAGAGGGATTCACCCCTCCACTTT | CASRLDPGNKRDSPLHF
once | . | TRBJ1-3 | TRBV4-3 | TGCGCCAGCAGCCAAGATTGGGGGCCTGGAAACACCATATATTTT | CASSQDWGPGNTIYF
few | . | TRBJ2-4 | TRBV2 | TGTGCCAGCAGTGGGGCAAATAGGCAGGGGGCCAAAAACATTCAGTACTTC | CASSGANRQGAKNIQYF
few | TRBD2 | TRBJ2-5 | TRBV7-2 | TGTGCCAGCAGAAGACGGGGGGAACAAGAGACCCAGTACTTC | CASRRRGEQETQYF
. | . | TRBJ1-6 | TRBV30 | TGTGCCTGGAGTAGATGGGCAGGCACCGTCTTT | CAWSRWAGTVF
. | TRBD1 | TRBJ2-5 | TRBV9 | TGTGCCAGCAGCGTCGACAGGGGGCAAGAGACCCAGTACTTC | CASSVDRGQETQYF